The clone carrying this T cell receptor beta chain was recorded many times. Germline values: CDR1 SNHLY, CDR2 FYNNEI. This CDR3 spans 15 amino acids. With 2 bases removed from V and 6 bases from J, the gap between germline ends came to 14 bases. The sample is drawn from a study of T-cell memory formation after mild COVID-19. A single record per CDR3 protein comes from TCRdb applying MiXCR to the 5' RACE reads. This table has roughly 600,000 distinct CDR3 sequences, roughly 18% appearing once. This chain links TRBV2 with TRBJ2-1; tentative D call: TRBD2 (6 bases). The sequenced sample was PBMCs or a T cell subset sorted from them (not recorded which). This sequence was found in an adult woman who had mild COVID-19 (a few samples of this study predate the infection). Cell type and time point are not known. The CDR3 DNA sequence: TGTGCCAGCAGTGAACAGGTGACTAGGGGCAATGAGCAGTTCTTC. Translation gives CASSEQVTRGNEQFF. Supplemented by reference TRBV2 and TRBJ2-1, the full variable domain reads EPEVTQTPSHQVTQMGQEVILRCVPISNHLYFYWYRQILGQKVEFLVSFYNNEISEKSEIFDDQFSVERPDGSNFTLKIRSTKLEDSAMYFCASSEQVTRGNEQFFGPGTRLTVL.